This TCR beta chain emerged from a study of cytotoxic CD8 clonotypes in ibrutinib-treated CLL. Concerning this clone itself: Antigen: not known.

Points from the study as a whole: Clonality was elevated at ibrutinib response and had returned toward baseline at progression.

Germline CDR1 reads MGHRA; CDR2 reads YSYEKL. Trimming took 0 bases from V and 0 from J, leaving 0 bases between them. The CDR3 is 13 amino acids. Extraction of 1.5 to 2.5 micrograms of genomic DNA from cryopreserved PBMCs supplied material for TCR beta libraries. A 1 in 200,000 to 1 in 1 million T cell depth was the sequencing target. Using immunoSEQ multiplex PCR, the repertoire was profiled, and TCRdb retains in-frame clones only, with some absent. The data contain roughly 7,000 clones, roughly three quarters of them singletons. The source is a human donor with chronic lymphocytic leukemia. The rearrangement joins TRBV4-1 to TRBJ1-5; D not resolved. Material: PBMCs, obtained before ibrutinib treatment. CDR3 sequence: CASSQDSNQPQHF. The CDR3 DNA reads TGCGCCAGCAGCCAAGATAGCAATCAGCCCCAGCATTTT.